What follows is one T cell receptor beta chain and its context. This record comes from a study of cytomegalovirus exposure and HLA in healthy donors. The overall study: Of around 400 genotyped donors, roughly 80% grouped in the Caucasian-associated ancestry cluster.

The PCR made use of 60 Vbeta and 13 Jbeta primers. Repertoires were generated with immunoSEQ multiplex PCR, while TCRdb's copy carries only in-frame clones and drops some. The table includes approximately 130,000 clones, 75% to 90% detected once. This CDR3 has 12 amino acids. Germline V CDR1 and CDR2: SQVTM, ANQGSEA. V lost 7 bases and J lost 0, with 8 bases in between. The TCR was taken from a woman between 40 and 55 years old in good health and CMV-seropositive. The V call is TRBV29-1, the J call TRBJ2-3; TRBD2 might be the D (6 bases). Specimen: PBMCs. The DNA for the CDR3 is TGCAGCGGTAGCGGTAGCACAGATACGCAGTATTTT. Protein: CSGSGSTDTQYF.